This TCR beta chain came from a study of cytomegalovirus exposure and HLA in healthy donors. Trimming left V 0 bases short and J 4 bases short, with 9 bases between. Germline CDR1 is MNHEY and CDR2 is SVGAGI. This CDR3 is built from 14 residues. PCR used 60 Vbeta primers and 13 Jbeta primers. The data were produced by immunoSEQ multiplex PCR, yet TCRdb's version contains in-frame clones alone and is incomplete. The sample lists 130,000 to 150,000 clones, roughly 73% occurring once. Sequenced: PBMCs. The chain links TRBV6-5 to TRBJ1-1, with a weak D call TRBD1 (5 bases). The receptor comes from a human donor in good health. CDR3 DNA sequence: TGTGCCAGCAGTTACTCTTCGGGGGGCACTGAAGCTTTCTTT. Translated: CASSYSSGGTEAFF.